A selection of T cell receptor beta chains follows, all from one sample in a study of blood T cells in healthy people across ages. TCRdb ran MiXCR on the 5' RACE reads and lists one entry per CDR3 protein. The sample gives about 930,000 distinct CDR3 sequences, about 27% of which show up once; roughly 10% is in the top ten. The same sample was also studied in work on T cells of mothers and their children.

Specimen: blood. Receptors were obtained from a woman in her 40s in good health. Both conserved end residues are part of each CDR3. Fields, in order: clone size, J gene, D gene, CDR3 length, V gene, CDR3 protein, CDR3 DNA. The D gene is left open where the match is weak. Size is omitted from some rows. Given values are once, few, many or a class for expanded clones.

.	TRBJ2-2	.	14	TRBV4-1	CASSQPVDTGELFF	TGCGCCAGCAGCCAACCCGTCGACACCGGGGAGCTGTTTTTT
.	TRBJ1-1	.	15	TRBV4-3	CASSHKGEGFTEAFF	TGCGCCAGCAGCCACAAGGGTGAGGGTTTCACTGAAGCTTTCTTT
.	TRBJ1-5	.	17	TRBV18	CASSAGRRVNSNQPQHF	TGTGCCAGCTCGGCGGGACGTCGGGTTAATAGCAATCAGCCCCAGCATTTT
.	TRBJ1-1	.	13	TRBV7-9	CASSRPGVLEAFF	TGTGCCAGCAGCCGCCCTGGGGTCCTGGAGGCTTTCTTT
.	TRBJ2-3	.	16	TRBV7-2	CASSLGGGQGGDTQYF	TGTGCCAGCAGCTTAGGGGGCGGTCAGGGAGGAGATACGCAGTATTTT
.	TRBJ1-3	.	14	TRBV20-1	CSARFGDSGNTIYF	TGCAGTGCTAGATTCGGCGACTCTGGAAACACCATATATTTT
.	TRBJ2-6	TRBD1	16	TRBV29-1	CSVLGQGARGANVLTF	TGCAGCGTTTTGGGACAGGGGGCGCGAGGGGCCAACGTCCTGACTTTC
few	TRBJ1-1	TRBD1	14	TRBV30	CALRTGGVHTEAFF	TGTGCCTTGAGAACAGGGGGCGTTCATACTGAAGCTTTCTTT
many	TRBJ1-6	.	15	TRBV7-9	CASSPGDAPNSPLHF	TGTGCCAGCAGCCCAGGGGACGCACCCAATTCACCCCTCCACTTT
.	TRBJ2-1	.	16	TRBV3-1	CASSGQGSRSYNEQFF	TGTGCCAGCAGCGGCCAGGGTAGCCGCTCCTACAATGAGCAGTTCTTC
.	TRBJ1-1	TRBD1	14	TRBV10-3	CAISDQGGLAEAFF	TGTGCCATCAGCGATCAGGGGGGTCTGGCTGAAGCTTTCTTT
few	TRBJ1-5	.	16	TRBV6-5	CASSYSAPISNQPQHF	TGTGCCAGCAGTTACTCGGCTCCTATAAGCAATCAGCCCCAGCATTTT
few	TRBJ2-2	.	15	TRBV19	CASTRLGSAYGELFF	TGTGCCAGTACCCGATTGGGGTCAGCATACGGGGAGCTGTTTTTT
.	TRBJ2-7	.	14	TRBV5-1	CASSLRGGGNEQYF	TGCGCCAGCAGCTTGCGAGGGGGAGGTAACGAGCAGTACTTC
many	TRBJ1-2	.	15	TRBV20-1	CSARAGTYDGEGYTF	TGCAGTGCTAGAGCCGGGACCTACGATGGCGAGGGCTACACCTTC
many	TRBJ2-7	.	20	TRBV4-3	CASSRSLPKLGAIGGYEQYF	TGCGCCAGCAGCCGATCCCTCCCAAAGTTAGGGGCGATCGGGGGTTACGAGCAGTACTTC